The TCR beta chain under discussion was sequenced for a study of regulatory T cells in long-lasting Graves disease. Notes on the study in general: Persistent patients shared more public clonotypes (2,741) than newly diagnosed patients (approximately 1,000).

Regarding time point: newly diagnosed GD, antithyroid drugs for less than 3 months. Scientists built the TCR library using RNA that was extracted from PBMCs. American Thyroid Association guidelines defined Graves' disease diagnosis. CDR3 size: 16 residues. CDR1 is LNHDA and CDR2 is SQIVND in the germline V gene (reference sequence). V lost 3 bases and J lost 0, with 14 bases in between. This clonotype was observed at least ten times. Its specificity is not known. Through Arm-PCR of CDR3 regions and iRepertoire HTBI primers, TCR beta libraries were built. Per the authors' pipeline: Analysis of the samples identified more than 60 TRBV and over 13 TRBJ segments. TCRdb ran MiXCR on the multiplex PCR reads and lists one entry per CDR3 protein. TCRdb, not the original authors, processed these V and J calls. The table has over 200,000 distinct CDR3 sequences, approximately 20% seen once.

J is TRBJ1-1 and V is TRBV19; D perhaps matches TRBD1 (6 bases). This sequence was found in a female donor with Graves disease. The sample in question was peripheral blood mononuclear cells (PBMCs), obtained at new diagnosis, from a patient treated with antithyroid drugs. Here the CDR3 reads CASSIGGGNMNTEAFF. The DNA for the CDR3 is TGTGCCAGTAGTATTGGGGGGGGCAATATGAACACTGAAGCTTTCTTT.